The entry below gives a single T cell receptor beta chain sequence along with its context. Its specificity is not known. This sample is drawn from a study of breast tumors, draining lymph nodes, adjacent tissues. Study observations and caveats: Data only fit, rather than demonstrated, lymph node origin of most tumor T cells. Tumor and nontumor repertoires were significantly more similar in luminal-like than in basal-like breast cancer. Tumors had less TCR diversity than lymph nodes, more than nontumor tissue.

Breast cancer patients provided tissue from their axillary draining lymph nodes. MiXCR, run by TCRdb on the multiplex PCR reads, gives a single entry per CDR3 protein. The sample shows over 150,000 distinct CDR3 sequences, roughly 31% of them seen only once. The CDR3 is made up of 13 amino acids. Germline V lookup: CDR1 SSHAT, CDR2 FNYEAQ (reference sequence). The sequence derives from a female donor with breast cancer. Some clones in this sample may be carry-over from other donors' samples. Sequences were obtained from axillary lymph node tissue. This sequence joins TRBV7-7 and TRBJ1-2; the match to TRBD1 covers 7 bases. CDR3 bases: TGTGCTAGAGACCCTACAGGGGATCGGGGCTACACCTTC. This codes for CARDPTGDRGYTF.